This T cell receptor beta chain was recovered during a study of blood T cell repertoires in COVID-19 (TCRdb year 2020). Background on the whole study: The collaborator samples originated in the United States, Italy and Spain and spanned the acute and convalescent phases of COVID-19. A de-identified subject ID, COVID-19 status, age in years and sex were almost always included in the sample metadata. Samples came from the ongoing ImmuneRACE study (first 160 participants) plus 1,254 subjects from 6 global collaborators. Where available, HLA class I and class II types were taken from metadata supplied by the sample provider and were not determined by assay-based typing. The material from the prospective study consisted of cDNA or gDNA derived from T cells, B-cell-depleted T cells, or PBMCs. The repertoires were released in a freely available public database intended as a resource for research on the immune response to SARS-CoV-2. The dataset comprised deeply sampled blood TCRbeta repertoires from subjects exposed to, actively infected with, or recovered from COVID-19.

About this clone: Its binding antigen is unknown. No per-base quality is available; no much larger clone lies one base away.

Overall results and qualifications from the work: How much clinical and demographic metadata was included differed by source and by participant, and the metadata was provided uncurated.

The CDR1 and CDR2 encoded by the germline V gene (reference sequence) are SEHNR and FQNEAQ. V is shortened by 0 bases, J by 3 bases, and the region joining them spans 11 bases. The CDR3, cysteine through phenylalanine, is 15 amino acids long. The only DNA kept is the CDR3, 45 bases in frame from the first base. Collaborating institutions collected whole blood in K2EDTA tubes following their own protocols. For TCRbeta analysis, collaborators shipped samples in one of three forms: frozen whole blood, isolated PBMCs, or DNA extracted from either of those sample types. TCRbeta CDR3 regions were amplified from genomic DNA using the immunoSEQ Assay, a bias-controlled multiplex PCR. The original methods were these. Nucleated cell counts per sample were estimated from amplification of reference gene primers within the assay. To quantify the absolute abundance of each unique TCRbeta CDR3 rearrangement, sequence reads were collapsed and filtered. Productive Simpson clonality was computed per sample as the square root of Simpson's diversity index over productive rearrangements. What TCRdb holds here is the immuneACCESS table cut down to in-frame rearrangements. Part of the clones is not present; checked against another copy, under half of the missing clones reflect an unresolved V gene, and the others are unexplained. Clone size and the V and J calls come from that table; the DNA yielded D and trimming. Across this sample there are about 120,000 clones, with over 75% seen only once. The top ten hold approximately 1.1% of the sample.

Sequenced material: peripheral blood. The chain joins TRBV7-9 to TRBJ1-1, with the D gene uncertain. The source is a woman aged 80 or over with acute or convalescent COVID-19. The sequenced DNA: TGTGCCAGCAGCTTAGCAGGAGGTCGGGACACTGAAGCTTTCTTT. The translation is CASSLAGGRDTEAFF. When the CDR3 is completed using the reference TRBV7-9 and TRBJ1-1 genes on either side, the full variable domain is DTGVSQNPRHKITKRGQNVTFRCDPISEHNRLYWYRQTLGQGPEFLTYFQNEAQLEKSRLLSDRFSAERPKGSFSTLEIQRTEQGDSAMYLCASSLAGGRDTEAFFGQGTRLTVV.